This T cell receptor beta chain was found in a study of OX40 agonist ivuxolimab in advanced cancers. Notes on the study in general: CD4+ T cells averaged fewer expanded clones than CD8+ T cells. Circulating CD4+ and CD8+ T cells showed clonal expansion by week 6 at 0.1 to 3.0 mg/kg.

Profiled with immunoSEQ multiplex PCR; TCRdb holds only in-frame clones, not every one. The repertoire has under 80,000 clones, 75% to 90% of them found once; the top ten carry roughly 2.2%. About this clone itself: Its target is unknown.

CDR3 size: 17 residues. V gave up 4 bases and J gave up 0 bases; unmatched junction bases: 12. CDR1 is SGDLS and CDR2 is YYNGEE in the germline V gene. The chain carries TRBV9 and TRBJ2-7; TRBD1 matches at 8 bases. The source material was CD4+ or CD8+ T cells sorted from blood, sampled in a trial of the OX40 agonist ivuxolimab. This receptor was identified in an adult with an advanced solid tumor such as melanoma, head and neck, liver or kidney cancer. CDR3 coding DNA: TGTGCCAGCAGCCGTGGCGGACAGGGATACTCCTCCTACGAGCAGTACTTC. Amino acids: CASSRGGQGYSSYEQYF.